Shown below are 13 T cell receptor beta chains from a single sample sequenced in a study of CD8+ T cells in alopecia areata. cDNA prepared by RNA extraction and subsequent reverse transcription served as the template for sequencing. Data came from immunoSEQ multiplex PCR; TCRdb stores just in-frame clones and leaves some out. The sample lists over 150,000 clones, roughly 60% seen once, with roughly 1.7% in the top ten. This sample comprised CD4+ T cells sorted from blood, obtained at week 0. All receptors derive from a human donor with alopecia areata.

The chain is built from TRBV27 and TRBJ2-3; D is unresolved. V dropped 5 bases and J dropped 1 base, with 13 bases sitting between them. CDR1 and CDR2 from the germline V gene are MNHEY and SMNVEV (reference sequence). The CDR3 has 15 amino acids. The CDR3, as DNA: TGTGCCAGCAGTCTGGGGATTACGGGCACAGATACGCAGTATTTT. Its translation is CASSLGITGTDTQYF.

This chain links TRBV7-2 with TRBJ2-3, with D possibly TRBD2 on 5 matching bases. Germline CDR1 reads SGHTA; CDR2 reads FQGNSA. Trimming pared 2 bases from V and 5 bases from J, leaving 11 bases between. The CDR3 is 14 residues long. CDR3: CASSLRTPKDTQYF. Here the CDR3 DNA reads TGTGCCAGCAGCTTACGGACTCCTAAAGATACGCAGTATTTT.

This rearrangement joins TRBV6-6 to TRBJ2-7; D might be TRBD2 (6 bases). This CDR3 is built from 13 residues. V was trimmed by 7 bases and J by 0 bases, leaving 10 bases between them. Germline lookup yields CDR1 MNHNY and CDR2 SVGAGI (reference sequence). CDR3 region: CASTHGGSYEQYF. The CDR3 bases are TGTGCCAGCACCCACGGGGGCTCCTACGAGCAGTACTTC.

This clone turned up a few times. The chain uses TRBV23-1 and TRBJ2-7; no firm D call. TRBV23-1 is given ORF status, its function remaining uncertain. V lost 2 bases to trimming and J lost 0 bases, with 11 bases between them. This CDR3 region has 15 residues. Written as DNA, the CDR3 is TGCGCCAGCAGTCAAGCGAAGAGCTACTCCTACGAGCAGTACTTC. Translating gives CASSQAKSYSYEQYF.

CDR3 sequence (DNA): TGTGCCTGGAGTGCGGACAGCTCGGGACAGCCCCAGCATTTT. Amino acid sequence: CAWSADSSGQPQHF. V is TRBV30 and J is TRBJ1-5; a weak D match, TRBD1 (6 bases). The germline gives CDR1 GTSNPN, CDR2 SVGIG (reference sequence). V lost 1 base to trimming and J lost 7 bases, with 14 bases between them. CDR3 length: 14 residues. The full variable domain, its missing parts supplied by reference TRBV30 and TRBJ1-5, is SQTIHQWPATLVQPVGSPLSLECTVEGTSNPNLYWYRQAAGRGLQLLFYSVGIGQISSEVPQNLSASRPQDRQFILSSKKLLLSDSGFYLCAWSADSSGQPQHFGDGTRLSIL.

The J gene is TRBJ1-2, the V gene TRBV6-1, with D unclear. The V gene lost 7 bases and the J gene lost 3 bases, with 15 bases spanning the gap. CDR1 and CDR2 from the germline V gene are MNHNS and SASEGT. The CDR3 contains 14 residues. CDR3 residues: CASTPERDYYGYTF. The CDR3 bases are TGTGCCAGCACCCCTGAGAGAGACTACTATGGCTACACCTTC.

This clone was counted only a few times. The chain joins TRBV11-2 to TRBJ1-5, with D possibly being TRBD1 (5 bases). Germline V CDR1 and CDR2: SGHAT, FQNNGV. This CDR3 has 16 residues. The V end lost 5 bases, the J end lost 10 bases, and 24 bases lay between the germline ends. CDR3 in amino acids: CASSLDRGVELAPQHF. As DNA, the CDR3 is TGTGCCAGCAGCCTCGATAGGGGAGTCGAATTGGCTCCCCAGCATTTT. Full variable domain (rest looked up from reference TRBV11-2 and TRBJ1-5): EAGVAQSPRYKIIEKRQSVAFWCNPISGHATLYWYQQILGQGPKLLIQFQNNGVVDDSQLPKDRFSAERLKGVDSTLKIQPAKLEDSAVYLCASSLDRGVELAPQHFGDGTRLSIL.

This chain joins TRBV18 and TRBJ1-6; D is uncertain. With 4 bases removed from V and 10 bases from J, the gap between germline ends came to 14 bases. The CDR3 is 14 residues long. Per germline, CDR1 KGHSH and CDR2 LQKENI. CDR3 residues: CASSLGPKGSPLHF. CDR3 DNA sequence: TGTGCCAGCTCACTCGGCCCAAAGGGCTCACCCCTCCACTTT.

Worth noting for this clone: The sample contains more than one DNA sequence encoding this CDR3. The chain is built from TRBV29-1 and TRBJ1-1; D is undetermined. CDR1 and CDR2 (germline): SQVTM, ANQGSEA. The CDR3 runs 13 residues. V was shortened by 1 base and J by 0 bases, with 6 bases between the two germline ends. The CDR3 nucleotides are TGCAGCGTTGAAGCCAGTGTGAACACTGAAGCTTTCTTT. Translated, it gives CSVEASVNTEAFF.

This chain joins TRBV14 and TRBJ2-5; perhaps TRBD2 as D (5 bases). V lost 0 bases to trimming and J lost 0 bases, with 17 bases between them. Germline CDR1 reads SGHDN; CDR2 reads FVKESK. The CDR3 contains 18 residues. The CDR3 DNA follows: TGTGCCAGCAGCCAAGACCGCGGGCCGCCCAGGTACCAAGAGACCCAGTACTTC. Protein sequence: CASSQDRGPPRYQETQYF.

The chain links TRBV30 to TRBJ1-2; D may be TRBD1 (6 bases). Germline V gene sequence: CDR1 GTSNPN, CDR2 SVGIG (reference sequence). The CDR3 has 16 amino acids. V was trimmed by 6 bases and J by 7 bases, leaving 27 bases between them. Here the CDR3 reads CACTSGTWWRISGYTF. The CDR3 coding sequence is TGTGCCTGCACCTCCGGGACATGGTGGAGGATAAGTGGCTACACCTTC.

Turning to this clone: Within the sample, other DNA sequences also encode this same CDR3. The rearrangement joins TRBV30 to TRBJ1-2; D remains ambiguous. Trimming removed 2 bases from V and 8 bases from J, with 12 bases in between. CDR3 length: 12 amino acids. Germline assignment: CDR1 GTSNPN and CDR2 SVGIG (reference sequence). CDR3 residues: CAWSPGGYGYTF. CDR3 DNA sequence: TGTGCCTGGAGTCCTGGCGGGTACGGCTACACCTTC.

The J gene is TRBJ1-1, the V gene TRBV29-1; tentative D call: TRBD1 (5 bases). Germline V CDR1 and CDR2: SQVTM, ANQGSEA. Between the trimmed V and J ends, which lost 3 bases and 4 bases, there was a span of 12 bases. This CDR3 has 13 residues. CDR3 loop: CSVDGDGGTEAFF. In DNA form, the CDR3 reads TGCAGCGTTGATGGGGACGGCGGCACTGAAGCTTTCTTT. Filled out from reference TRBV29-1 and TRBJ1-1, the complete variable domain reads SAVISQKPSRDICQRGTSLTIQCQVDSQVTMMFWYRQQPGQSLTLIATANQGSEATYESGFVIDKFPISRPNLTFSTLTVSNMSPEDSSIYLCSVDGDGGTEAFFGQGTRLTVV.